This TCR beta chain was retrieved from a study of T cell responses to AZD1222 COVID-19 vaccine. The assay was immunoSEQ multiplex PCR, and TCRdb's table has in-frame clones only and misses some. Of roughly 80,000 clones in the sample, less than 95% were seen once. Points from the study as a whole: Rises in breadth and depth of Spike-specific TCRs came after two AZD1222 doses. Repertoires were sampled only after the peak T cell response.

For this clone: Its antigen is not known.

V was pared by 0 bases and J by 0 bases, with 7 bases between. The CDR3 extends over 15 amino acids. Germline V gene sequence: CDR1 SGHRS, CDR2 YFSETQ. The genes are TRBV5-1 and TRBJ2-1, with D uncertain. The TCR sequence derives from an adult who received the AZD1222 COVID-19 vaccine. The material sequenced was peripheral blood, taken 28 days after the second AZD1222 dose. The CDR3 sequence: CASSLGSNSYNEQFF. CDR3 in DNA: TGCGCCAGCAGCTTGGGTTCGAACTCCTACAATGAGCAGTTCTTC. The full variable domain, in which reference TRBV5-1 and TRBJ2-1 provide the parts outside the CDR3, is KAGVTQTPRYLIKTRGQQVTLSCSPISGHRSVSWYQQTPGQGLQFLFEYFSETQRNKGNFPGRFSGRQFSNSRSEMNVSTLELGDSALYLCASSLGSNSYNEQFFGPGTRLTVL.